This T cell receptor beta chain comes out of a study of cytomegalovirus exposure and HLA in healthy donors. Study conclusions and caveats: Apparent HLA restriction characterized most CMV-associated TCR beta chains in a later analysis. There were reportedly fewer N-insertions in an Asian-associated ancestry cluster than the approximately 600-donor mean, in a later analysis.

Per germline, CDR1 SGDLS and CDR2 YYNGEE. V shed 0 bases, J shed 4 bases, and the junction held 2 bases outside the gene matches. This CDR3 has 15 amino acids. The PCR employed 60 Vbeta primers together with 13 Jbeta primers. The assay was immunoSEQ multiplex PCR, and TCRdb's table has in-frame clones only and misses some. This table holds 140,000 or so clones, about 72% found once. Of note for this clone: Its antigen is unknown.

The sample taken for sequencing was PBMCs. This TCR derives from a man between 40 and 49 years old in good health and CMV-seronegative. The chain couples TRBV9 to TRBJ1-1, with 11 bases that match TRBD1. CDR3 sequence (DNA): TGTGCCAGCAGCGTAGAGGGGACAGGGGGCACTGAAGCTTTCTTT. Amino acids: CASSVEGTGGTEAFF.